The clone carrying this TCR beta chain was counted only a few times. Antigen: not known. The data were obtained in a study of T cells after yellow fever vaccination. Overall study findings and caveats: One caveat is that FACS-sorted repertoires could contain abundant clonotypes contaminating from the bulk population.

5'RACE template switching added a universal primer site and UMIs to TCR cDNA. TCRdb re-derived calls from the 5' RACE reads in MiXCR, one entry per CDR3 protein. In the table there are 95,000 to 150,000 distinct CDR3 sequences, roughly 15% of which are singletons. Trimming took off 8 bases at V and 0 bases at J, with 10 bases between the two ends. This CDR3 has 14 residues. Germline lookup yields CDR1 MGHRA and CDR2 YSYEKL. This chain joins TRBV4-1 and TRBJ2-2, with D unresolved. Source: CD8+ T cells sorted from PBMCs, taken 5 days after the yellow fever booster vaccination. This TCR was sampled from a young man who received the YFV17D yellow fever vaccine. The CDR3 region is CASAWAANTGELFF. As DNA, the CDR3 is TGCGCCAGCGCATGGGCGGCGAACACCGGGGAGCTGTTTTTT.